This T cell receptor beta chain comes out of a study of cytomegalovirus exposure and HLA in healthy donors. The overall study: In terms of ancestry, the Caucasian-associated cluster contained roughly 80% of the roughly 400 genotyped donors. Study-wide results and limits: Using a false discovery rate of 0.05, a later analysis showed that approximately 16,000 TCR beta sequences were associated with HLA alleles.

PCR was performed using 60 Vbeta and 13 Jbeta primers. Repertoires were generated with immunoSEQ multiplex PCR, while TCRdb's copy carries only in-frame clones and drops some. The sample records about 160,000 clones, 75% to 85% being singletons. This clone occurred a few times. Its target is not known. This CDR3 spans 15 amino acids. The V end lost 1 base, the J end lost 4 bases, and 12 bases lay between the germline ends. Germline V lookup: CDR1 MGHRA, CDR2 YSYEKL. The clonotype comes from a girl aged 2-10 years in good health and CMV-seropositive. The specimen sequenced was PBMCs. The V call is TRBV4-1, the J call TRBJ2-3; D may be TRBD2 (5 bases). CDR3 in amino acids: CASSQVVNSADTQYF. CDR3 bases: TGCGCCAGCAGCCAAGTCGTTAATAGCGCAGATACGCAGTATTTT.